This T cell receptor beta chain derives from a study of cytomegalovirus exposure and HLA in healthy donors. Looking at the study overall: Unique TCRs numbering some 93 million, obtained from HLA-typed donors, made up an early data release. Study-level results: Differences between HLA loci emerged in a later analysis of TCR association rates, with DRB1 most and HLA-C fewest.

The study ran its PCR with 60 Vbeta and 13 Jbeta primers. Only in-frame clones appear in the TCRdb table, and some are missing; sequencing was by immunoSEQ multiplex PCR. The sample holds approximately 150,000 clones; roughly 80% are singletons and the top ten take roughly 7.7%. Trimming cost V 5 bases and J 0 bases; bases outside gene matches: 3. This CDR3 is built from 14 residues. Germline V gives CDR1 SEHNR, CDR2 FQNEAQ (reference sequence). The table lists this clone with a count of one. No antigen is known for it. J is TRBJ1-2 and V is TRBV7-9; TRBD1 matches 7 bases. The sequenced material came from PBMCs. This sequence originates from a woman aged 25 to 39 in good health and CMV-seropositive. In DNA, the CDR3 is TGTGCCAGCAGCCGCGACAGGGCTAACTATGGCTACACCTTC. Encoded protein: CASSRDRANYGYTF.